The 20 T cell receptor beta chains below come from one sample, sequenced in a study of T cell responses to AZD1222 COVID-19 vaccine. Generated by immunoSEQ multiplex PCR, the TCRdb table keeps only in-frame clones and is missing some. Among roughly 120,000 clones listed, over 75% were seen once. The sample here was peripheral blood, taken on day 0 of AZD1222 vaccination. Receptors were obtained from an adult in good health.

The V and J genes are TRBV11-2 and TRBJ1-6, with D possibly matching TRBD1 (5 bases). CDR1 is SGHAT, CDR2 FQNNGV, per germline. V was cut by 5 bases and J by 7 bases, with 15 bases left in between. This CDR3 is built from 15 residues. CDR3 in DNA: TGTGCCAGCAGCCCTGCCCGGGACCGAAATTCACCCCTCCACTTT. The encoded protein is CASSPARDRNSPLHF.

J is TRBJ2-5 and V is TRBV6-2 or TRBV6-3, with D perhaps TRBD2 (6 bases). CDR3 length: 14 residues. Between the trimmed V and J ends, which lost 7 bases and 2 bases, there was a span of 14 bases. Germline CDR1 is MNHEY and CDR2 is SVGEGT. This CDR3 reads CASNPTSLQETQYF. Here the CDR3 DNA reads TGTGCCAGCAACCCGACTAGTTTACAAGAGACCCAGTACTTC.

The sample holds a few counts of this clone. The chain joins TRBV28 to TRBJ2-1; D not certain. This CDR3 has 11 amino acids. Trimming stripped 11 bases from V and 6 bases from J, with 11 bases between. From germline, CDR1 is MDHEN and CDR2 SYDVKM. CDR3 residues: CAATLANEQFF. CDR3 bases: TGTGCCGCTACTCTGGCCAATGAGCAGTTCTTC.

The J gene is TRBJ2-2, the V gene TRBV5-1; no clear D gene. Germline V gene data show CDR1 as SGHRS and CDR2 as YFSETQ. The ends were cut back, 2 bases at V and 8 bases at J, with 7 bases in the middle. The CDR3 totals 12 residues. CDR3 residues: CASSLVEGELFF. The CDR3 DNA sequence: TGCGCCAGCAGCTTAGTGGAAGGGGAGCTGTTTTTT.

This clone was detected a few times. CDR3 amino acids: CAWSPSWGSLVEKLFF. The DNA for the CDR3 is TGTGCCTGGAGTCCCTCTTGGGGAAGTCTAGTAGAAAAACTGTTTTTT. This chain links TRBV30 with TRBJ1-4; D not resolved. Trimming took off 2 bases at V and 8 bases at J, with 21 bases between the two ends. The CDR3 loop spans 16 amino acids. The germline CDR1 and CDR2 sequences are GTSNPN and SVGIG (reference sequence). Full variable domain (remainder filled in from reference TRBV30 and TRBJ1-4): SQTIHQWPATLVQPVGSPLSLECTVEGTSNPNLYWYRQAAGRGLQLLFYSVGIGQISSEVPQNLSASRPQDRQFILSSKKLLLSDSGFYLCAWSPSWGSLVEKLFFGSGTQLSVL.

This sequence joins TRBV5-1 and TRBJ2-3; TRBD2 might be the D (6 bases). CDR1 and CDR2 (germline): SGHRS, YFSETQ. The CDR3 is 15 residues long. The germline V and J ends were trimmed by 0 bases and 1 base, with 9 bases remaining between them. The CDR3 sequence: CASSLASGGTDTQYF. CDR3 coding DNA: TGCGCCAGCAGCTTGGCCTCGGGGGGCACAGATACGCAGTATTTT.

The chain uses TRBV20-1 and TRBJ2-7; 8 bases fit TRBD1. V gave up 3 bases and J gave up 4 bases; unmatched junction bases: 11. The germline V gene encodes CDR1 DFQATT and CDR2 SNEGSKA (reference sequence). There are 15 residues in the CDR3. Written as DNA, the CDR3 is TGCAGTGCTAGTGGGGGATGGACAGGGAAATACGAGCAGTACTTC. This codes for CSASGGWTGKYEQYF.

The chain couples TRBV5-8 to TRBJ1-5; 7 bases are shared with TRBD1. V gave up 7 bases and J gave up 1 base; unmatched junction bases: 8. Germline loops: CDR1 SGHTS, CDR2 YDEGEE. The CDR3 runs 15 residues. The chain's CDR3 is CASRRQGLSNQPQHF. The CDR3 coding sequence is TGTGCCAGCCGACGACAGGGCTTAAGCAATCAGCCCCAGCATTTT.

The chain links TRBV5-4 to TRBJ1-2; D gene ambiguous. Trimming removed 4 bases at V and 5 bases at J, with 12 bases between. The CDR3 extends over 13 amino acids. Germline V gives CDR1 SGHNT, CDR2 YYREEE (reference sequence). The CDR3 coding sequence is TGTGCCAGCAGCATACAGAGATTTTATGGCTACACCTTC. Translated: CASSIQRFYGYTF.

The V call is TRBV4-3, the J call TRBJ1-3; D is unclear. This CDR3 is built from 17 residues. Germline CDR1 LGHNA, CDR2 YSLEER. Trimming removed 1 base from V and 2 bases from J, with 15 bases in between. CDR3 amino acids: CASSQGTLSRTGNTIYF. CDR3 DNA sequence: TGCGCCAGCAGCCAAGGGACCTTAAGCCGCACTGGAAACACCATATATTTT.

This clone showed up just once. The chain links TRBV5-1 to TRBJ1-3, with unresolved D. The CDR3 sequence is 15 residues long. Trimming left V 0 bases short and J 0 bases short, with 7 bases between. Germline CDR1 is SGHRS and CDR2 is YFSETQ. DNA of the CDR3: TGCGCCAGCAGCTTGGAACGGGGCTCTGGAAACACCATATATTTT. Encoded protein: CASSLERGSGNTIYF.

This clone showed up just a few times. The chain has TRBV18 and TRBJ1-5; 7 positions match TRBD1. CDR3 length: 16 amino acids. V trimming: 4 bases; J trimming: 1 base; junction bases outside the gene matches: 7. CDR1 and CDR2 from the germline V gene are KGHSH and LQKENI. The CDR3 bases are TGTGCCAGCTCACTCTCGACAGGGTCGAGCAATCAGCCCCAGCATTTT. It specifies CASSLSTGSSNQPQHF.

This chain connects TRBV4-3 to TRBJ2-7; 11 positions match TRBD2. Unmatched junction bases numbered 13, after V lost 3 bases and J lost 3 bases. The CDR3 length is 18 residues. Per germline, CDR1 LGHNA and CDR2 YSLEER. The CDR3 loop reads CASSHEVGLAGGLYEQYF. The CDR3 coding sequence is TGCGCCAGCAGCCATGAGGTCGGTCTAGCGGGGGGACTCTACGAGCAGTACTTC.

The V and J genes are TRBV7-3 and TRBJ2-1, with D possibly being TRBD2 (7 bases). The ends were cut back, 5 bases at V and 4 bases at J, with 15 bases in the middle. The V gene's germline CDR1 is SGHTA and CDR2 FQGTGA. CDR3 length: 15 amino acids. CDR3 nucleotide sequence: TGTGCCAGCAGCGCAGAGGGGGGGCCGTACAATGAGCAGTTCTTC. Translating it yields CASSAEGGPYNEQFF.

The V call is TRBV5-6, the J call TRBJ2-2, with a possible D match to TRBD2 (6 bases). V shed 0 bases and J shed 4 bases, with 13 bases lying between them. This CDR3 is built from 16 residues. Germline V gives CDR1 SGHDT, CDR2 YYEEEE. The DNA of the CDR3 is TGTGCCAGCAGCTTGGCCCACCGGGGGAGCACCGGGGAGCTGTTTTTT. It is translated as CASSLAHRGSTGELFF.

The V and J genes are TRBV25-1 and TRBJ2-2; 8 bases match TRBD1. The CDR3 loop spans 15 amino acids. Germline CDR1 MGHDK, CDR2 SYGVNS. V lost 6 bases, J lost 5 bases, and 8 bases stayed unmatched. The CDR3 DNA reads TGTGCCAGCAGAGGACAGGGACGGACAACCGGGGAGCTGTTTTTT. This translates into CASRGQGRTTGELFF.

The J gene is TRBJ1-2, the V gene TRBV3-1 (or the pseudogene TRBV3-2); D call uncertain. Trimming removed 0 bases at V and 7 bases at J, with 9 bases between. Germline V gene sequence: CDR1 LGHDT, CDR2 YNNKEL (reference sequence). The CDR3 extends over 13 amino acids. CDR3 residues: CASSQESYGGYTF. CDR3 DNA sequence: TGTGCCAGCAGCCAAGAGTCTTACGGTGGCTACACCTTC.

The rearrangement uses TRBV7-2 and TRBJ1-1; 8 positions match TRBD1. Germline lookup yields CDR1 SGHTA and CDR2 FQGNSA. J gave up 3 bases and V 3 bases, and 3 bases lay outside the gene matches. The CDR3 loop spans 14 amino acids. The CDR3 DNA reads TGTGCCAGCAGCTTCAGACAGGGGTACACTGAAGCTTTCTTT. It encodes CASSFRQGYTEAFF.

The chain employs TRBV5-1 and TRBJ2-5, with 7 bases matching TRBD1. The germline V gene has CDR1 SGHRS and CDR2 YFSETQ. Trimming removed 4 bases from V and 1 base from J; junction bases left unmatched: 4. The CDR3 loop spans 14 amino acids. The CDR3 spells CASSGGQSQETQYF. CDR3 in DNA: TGCGCCAGCAGCGGGGGACAGAGCCAAGAGACCCAGTACTTC.

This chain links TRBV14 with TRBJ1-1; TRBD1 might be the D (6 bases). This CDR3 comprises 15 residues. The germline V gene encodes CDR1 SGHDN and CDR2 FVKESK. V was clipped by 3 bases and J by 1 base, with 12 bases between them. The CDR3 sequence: CASSQAGTPNTEAFF. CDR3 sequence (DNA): TGTGCCAGCAGCCAGGCCGGGACACCGAACACTGAAGCTTTCTTT.